The next 3 T cell receptor beta chains were all read from a single sample in a study of blood T cell repertoires in COVID-19. Clones were read by immunoSEQ multiplex PCR, and TCRdb kept only the in-frame ones, dropping some. In the table there are roughly 100,000 clones, around 81% of which are singletons. Sequencing input: peripheral blood. Receptor source: an elderly man with acute or convalescent COVID-19.

The chain carries TRBV5-4 and TRBJ2-5; D remains unclear. V lost 4 bases and J 5 bases, leaving 15 bases between the germline ends. Germline CDR1 and CDR2: SGHNT and YYREEE (reference sequence). The CDR3 runs to 14 residues. For the CDR3, the DNA is TGTGCCAGCAGCGACCCTAGGATGAGGGAGACCCAGTACTTC. It specifies CASSDPRMRETQYF.

The count of this clone is one. The chain links TRBV5-1 to TRBJ1-3; perhaps TRBD1 as D (6 bases). V was trimmed by 1 base and J by 3 bases, leaving 8 bases between them. Germline values: CDR1 SGHRS, CDR2 YFSETQ. The CDR3 is made up of 14 amino acids. In DNA, the CDR3 is TGCGCCAGCAGCTTGACAGGGAGTGGAAACACCATATATTTT. Translation: CASSLTGSGNTIYF.

This chain joins TRBV7-9 and TRBJ1-2; the match to TRBD1 covers 10 bases. Trimming cost V 2 bases and J 5 bases; bases outside gene matches: 11. The germline CDR1 and CDR2 sequences are SEHNR and FQNEAQ (reference sequence). The CDR3 runs 17 residues. CDR3: CASSLSTGGMGRYGYTF. CDR3 sequence (DNA): TGTGCCAGCAGCTTATCGACAGGGGGCATGGGAAGGTATGGCTACACCTTC. The complete variable domain, with remaining parts taken from reference TRBV7-9 and TRBJ1-2, reads DTGVSQNPRHKITKRGQNVTFRCDPISEHNRLYWYRQTLGQGPEFLTYFQNEAQLEKSRLLSDRFSAERPKGSFSTLEIQRTEQGDSAMYLCASSLSTGGMGRYGYTFGSGTRLTVV.